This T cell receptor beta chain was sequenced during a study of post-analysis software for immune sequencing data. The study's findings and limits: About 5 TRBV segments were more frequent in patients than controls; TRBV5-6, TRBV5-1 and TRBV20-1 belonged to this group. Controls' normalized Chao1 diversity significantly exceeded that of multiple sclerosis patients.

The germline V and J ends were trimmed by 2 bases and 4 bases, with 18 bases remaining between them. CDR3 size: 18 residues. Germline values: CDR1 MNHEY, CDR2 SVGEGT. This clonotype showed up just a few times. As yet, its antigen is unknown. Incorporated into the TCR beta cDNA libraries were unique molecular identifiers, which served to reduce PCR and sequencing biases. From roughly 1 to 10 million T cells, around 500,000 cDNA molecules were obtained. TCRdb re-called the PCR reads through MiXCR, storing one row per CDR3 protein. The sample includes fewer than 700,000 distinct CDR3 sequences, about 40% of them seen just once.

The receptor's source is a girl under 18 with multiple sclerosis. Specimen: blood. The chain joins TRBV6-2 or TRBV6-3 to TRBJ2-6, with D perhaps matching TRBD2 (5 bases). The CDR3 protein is CASSYTPGVPGGANVLTF. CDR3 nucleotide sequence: TGTGCCAGCAGTTACACCCCAGGAGTGCCGGGGGGGGCCAACGTCCTGACTTTC.